The rows below give T cell receptor beta chains drawn from one sample of a study of sequential checkpoint blockade in melanoma. Here immunoSEQ multiplex PCR was the method, and the copy in TCRdb shows in-frame clones only, minus some. The sample lists approximately 17,000 clones; more than 85% were seen once. Material: CD8+ T cells sorted from blood (inferred from file names), obtained from a patient given nivolumab and ipilimumab in sequence. These receptors originate from a human donor with melanoma. The CDR3 runs from the conserved cysteine through the conserved F or W. The D gene is left open where the match is weak. Not every row has a clone size; where given, it reads once, few, many or a size class.

J gene,D gene,clone size,V gene,CDR3 DNA,CDR3 protein
TRBJ1-3,NA,NA,TRBV9,TGTGCCAGCAGCCCTCACGATCCTTGGGGGCTTGGAAGGACTGGAAACACCATATATTTT,CASSPHDPWGLGRTGNTIYF
TRBJ1-1,NA,NA,TRBV20-1,TGCAGTGAGGACAGTCCAACTGAAGCTTTCTTT,CSEDSPTEAFF
TRBJ2-7,TRBD2,NA,TRBV12-5,TGTGCTAGTGGTTTTTCCTTAGCGGGGGCACAACCGGGCTCCTACGAGCAGTACTTC,CASGFSLAGAQPGSYEQYF
TRBJ1-1,TRBD1,NA,TRBV7-3,TGTGCCAGCAGCTCGACAGGGACCGAAGCTTTCTTT,CASSSTGTEAFF
TRBJ2-7,NA,once,TRBV7-2,TGTGCCAGCAGCTTAGGGGATGGGAGTACTGTCGAGCAGTACTTC,CASSLGDGSTVEQYF
TRBJ2-7,NA,NA,TRBV13,TGTGCCAGCAGCCTCAGGGGTAGAGCCTACGAGCAGTACTTC,CASSLRGRAYEQYF
TRBJ1-1,NA,NA,TRBV7-3,TGTGCCAGCAGCTTAGGGGCTCGCGCTGAAGCTTTCTTT,CASSLGARAEAFF
TRBJ1-2,TRBD1,NA,TRBV29-1,TGCAGCGTACCCCCGGGACAGGGATCTGGCTACACCTTC,CSVPPGQGSGYTF
TRBJ1-6,NA,NA,TRBV28,TGTGCAGCAGGGGCCTCACCCCTCCACTTT,CAAGASPLHF
TRBJ1-2,NA,NA,TRBV6-6,TGTGCCAGCAGTTTCGAGACAGGTCCCTATGGCTACACCTTC,CASSFETGPYGYTF
TRBJ1-5,NA,NA,TRBV28,TGTGCCAGCAGCGGCCGGGAGAGCAATCAGCCCCAGCATTTT,CASSGRESNQPQHF
TRBJ2-7,NA,NA,TRBV19,TGTGCCAGTAGTATACGTAGGGACGGCAGGGGAGCCTACTACGAGCAGTACTTC,CASSIRRDGRGAYYEQYF
TRBJ1-5,NA,once,TRBV28,TGTGCCAGCAGCCTGACAGATTATAGCAATCAGCCCCAGCATTTT,CASSLTDYSNQPQHF
TRBJ2-7,TRBD1,few,TRBV9,TGTGCCAGCAGCGTAGAAGGGACAGGCTCCTACGAGCAGTACTTC,CASSVEGTGSYEQYF
TRBJ1-5,NA,NA,TRBV7-8,TGTGCCAGCAGCCCACCTACTAATCAGCCCCAGCATTTT,CASSPPTNQPQHF
TRBJ1-5,NA,NA,TRBV27,TGTGCCAGCAGTGCCTCCAAGGGGCAGCCCCAGCATTTT,CASSASKGQPQHF
TRBJ1-2,NA,NA,TRBV7-8,TGTGCCAGCAGCCAAGAAGCACAGTACTATGGCTACACCTTC,CASSQEAQYYGYTF
TRBJ2-7,TRBD1,NA,TRBV15,TGTGCCACCAGCAGCGGACAGGGGCAGAGCTCCTACGAGCAGTACTTC,CATSSGQGQSSYEQYF
TRBJ2-7,NA,once,TRBV7-9,TGTGCCAGCAGCTTAGACTTACAGGGTGGCGAGCAGTACTTC,CASSLDLQGGEQYF
TRBJ1-2,NA,few,TRBV9,TGTGCCAGCAGCGTAGCTGGAGCTAACTATGGCTACACCTTC,CASSVAGANYGYTF
TRBJ1-1,TRBD1,NA,TRBV28,TGTGCCAGCAGTTCACCGGGACAGGGGCGGACTGAAGCTTTCTTT,CASSSPGQGRTEAFF
TRBJ1-3,NA,NA,TRBV29-1,TGCAGCGTTGAGGGTTCGGGCCGTTCGGGATCTGGAAACACCATATATTTT,CSVEGSGRSGSGNTIYF
TRBJ1-1,NA,NA,TRBV13,TGTGCCAGCAGAGGGGGAGTTGAAGCTTTCTTT,CASRGGVEAFF
TRBJ1-5,TRBD1,NA,TRBV19,TGTGCCAGTAGGAACCAACCCTGGACAGGGGGGAATAGCAATCAGCCCCAGCATTTT,CASRNQPWTGGNSNQPQHF
TRBJ2-7,TRBD1,once,TRBV27,TGTGCCAGCAGTTTATCGCCGACCGGACAGGGTTACGAGCAGTACTTC,CASSLSPTGQGYEQYF
TRBJ2-7,NA,NA,TRBV6-6,TGTGCCAGCGGTTCTATTGTCTACGAGCAGTACTTC,CASGSIVYEQYF
TRBJ1-5,NA,NA,TRBV28,TGTGCCAGCAGTTCGGACAGTGATAGCAATCAGCCCCAGCATTTT,CASSSDSDSNQPQHF
TRBJ1-2,NA,NA,TRBV4-2,TGTGCCAGCAGCCAGACTAAAGGCTACACCTTC,CASSQTKGYTF
TRBJ1-1,TRBD1,NA,TRBV7-8,TGTGCCAGCAGCTTAACTACGACCACAGGGGACACTGAAGCTTTCTTT,CASSLTTTTGDTEAFF
TRBJ1-1,TRBD1,NA,TRBV29-1,TGCAGCGTTCCGGGACAGCCATGGATGAACACTGAAGCTTTCTTT,CSVPGQPWMNTEAFF
TRBJ2-2,TRBD1,NA,TRBV27,TGTGCCAGCAGGTGGACAGGAACTACCGGGGAGCTGTTTTTT,CASRWTGTTGELFF
TRBJ2-7,TRBD2,NA,TRBV9,TGTGCCAGCAGCCCGGGGCGGGAGGGCTACGAGCAGTACTTC,CASSPGREGYEQYF
TRBJ1-1,NA,NA,TRBV9,TGTGCCAGCAGCGTGGGCGGACAGCAAGCTTTCTTT,CASSVGGQQAFF
TRBJ1-1,TRBD1,NA,TRBV13,TGTGCCAGCAGCTTACAGACAGGGGAGGCTGAAGCTTTCTTT,CASSLQTGEAEAFF
TRBJ1-6,TRBD1,NA,TRBV27,TGTGCCAGCAGGGGACAGCCCTATAATTCACCCCTCCACTTT,CASRGQPYNSPLHF
TRBJ1-2,TRBD1,NA,TRBV6-5,TGTGCCAGCAGTTACGGACAGGGAAGGTACTATGGCTACACCTTC,CASSYGQGRYYGYTF
TRBJ1-5,NA,once,TRBV5-1,TGCGCCAGCAGCTTGTGGGGGGGAGGGGATAATCAGCCCCAGCATTTT,CASSLWGGGDNQPQHF
TRBJ2-7,NA,NA,TRBV7-9,TGTGCCAGCAGCCCTCCACAGGGCGAGCAGTACTTC,CASSPPQGEQYF
TRBJ1-2,TRBD1,NA,TRBV25-1,TGTGCCAGCAACCCGACAGGGAACTATGGCTACACCTTC,CASNPTGNYGYTF
TRBJ2-1,NA,NA,TRBV5-6,TGTGCCAGCAGCCCGTCACCGGGGAGTGAGCAGTTCTTC,CASSPSPGSEQFF
TRBJ2-7,TRBD2,NA,TRBV27,TGTGCCAGCAGTTCAGGACTAGACTACGAGCAGTACTTC,CASSSGLDYEQYF
TRBJ2-3,TRBD2,NA,TRBV19,TGTGCCAGTATCCAGGCGGCGGGAGGGCCGATCGGCACAGATACGCAGTATTTT,CASIQAAGGPIGTDTQYF
TRBJ1-1,TRBD1,NA,TRBV19,TGTGCCAGTAGTGCCGTAACAGGGGGAACTGAAGCTTTCTTT,CASSAVTGGTEAFF
TRBJ2-7,TRBD1,few,TRBV5-6,TGTGCCAGCAGCTTGGGGGGGACAGGGCCTTACGAGCAGTACTTC,CASSLGGTGPYEQYF
TRBJ2-7,TRBD1,NA,TRBV28,TGTGCCAGCAGAGGGACAGGCAAGTTATACTACGAGCAGTACTTC,CASRGTGKLYYEQYF
TRBJ1-2,TRBD1,NA,TRBV27,TGTGCCAGCAGTTTATCCCCCTGGACAGGGGACTATGGCTACACCTTC,CASSLSPWTGDYGYTF
TRBJ1-2,NA,NA,TRBV9,TGTGCCAGCAGCGTACACGGGGGCTACACCTTC,CASSVHGGYTF
TRBJ2-4,NA,NA,TRBV4-2,TGTGCCAGCAGCCAAGAAGCTTTCCCAGCCAAAAACATTCAGTACTTC,CASSQEAFPAKNIQYF
TRBJ1-2,NA,NA,TRBV7-8,TGTGCCAGCAGCAGAGGGATCGGTGGCTACACCTTC,CASSRGIGGYTF
TRBJ2-7,NA,NA,TRBV13,TGTGCCAGCAGCTTAGGAGAGAGCTACGAGCAGTACTTC,CASSLGESYEQYF
TRBJ1-1,NA,once,TRBV6-5,TGTGCCAGCAGTCAAGGGGGGAACACTGAAGCTTTCTTT,CASSQGGNTEAFF
TRBJ1-5,NA,NA,TRBV5-1,TGCGCCAGCAGTTTGGACAGTAATCAGCCCCAGCATTTT,CASSLDSNQPQHF
TRBJ2-7,NA,NA,TRBV19,TGTGCCAGTAGTATAGATCGAGGCCCGAACTACGAGCAGTACTTC,CASSIDRGPNYEQYF
TRBJ1-5,NA,once,TRBV28,TGTGCCAGCAGTTCCGGACAGTTATGGAATCAGCCCCAGCATTTT,CASSSGQLWNQPQHF
TRBJ2-7,NA,NA,TRBV19,TGTGCCAGTAGTCCCGGGACTGCTTCCTACGAGCAGTACTTC,CASSPGTASYEQYF